Given below is one TCR beta chain in context. The sample is drawn from a study of blood T cell repertoires in COVID-19. Germline V CDR1 and CDR2: MDHEN, SYDVKM. This CDR3 spans 15 amino acids. V lost 3 bases and J lost 4, with 14 bases in between. Some clones are missing from TCRdb's copy, which holds only in-frame ones; the method was immunoSEQ multiplex PCR. The sample has fewer than 30,000 clones, roughly nine tenths seen once. The sample consisted of peripheral blood. This chain uses TRBV28 with TRBJ2-3; tentatively, D is TRBD1 (5 bases). The clonotype originates from a human donor with active COVID-19. The donor label of this sample is uncertain. The CDR3 spells CASSLVRTGADTQYF. The CDR3 DNA sequence: TGTGCCAGCAGTTTGGTCCGCACAGGCGCAGATACGCAGTATTTT.